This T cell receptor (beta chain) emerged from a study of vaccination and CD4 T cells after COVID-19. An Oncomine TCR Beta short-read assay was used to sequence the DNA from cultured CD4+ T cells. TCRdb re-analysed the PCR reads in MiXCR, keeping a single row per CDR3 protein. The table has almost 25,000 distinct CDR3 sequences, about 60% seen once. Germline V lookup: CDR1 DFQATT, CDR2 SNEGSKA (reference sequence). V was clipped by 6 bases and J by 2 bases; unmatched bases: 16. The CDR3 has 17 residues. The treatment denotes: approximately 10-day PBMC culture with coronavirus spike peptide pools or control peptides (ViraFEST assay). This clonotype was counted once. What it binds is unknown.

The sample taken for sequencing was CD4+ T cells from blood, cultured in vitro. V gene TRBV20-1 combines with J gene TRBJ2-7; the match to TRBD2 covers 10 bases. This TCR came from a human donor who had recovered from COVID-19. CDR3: CSAPGPSGRVRAYEQYF. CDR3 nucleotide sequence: TGCAGTGCCCCGGGACCCAGCGGGAGGGTCCGAGCCTACGAGCAGTACTTC.